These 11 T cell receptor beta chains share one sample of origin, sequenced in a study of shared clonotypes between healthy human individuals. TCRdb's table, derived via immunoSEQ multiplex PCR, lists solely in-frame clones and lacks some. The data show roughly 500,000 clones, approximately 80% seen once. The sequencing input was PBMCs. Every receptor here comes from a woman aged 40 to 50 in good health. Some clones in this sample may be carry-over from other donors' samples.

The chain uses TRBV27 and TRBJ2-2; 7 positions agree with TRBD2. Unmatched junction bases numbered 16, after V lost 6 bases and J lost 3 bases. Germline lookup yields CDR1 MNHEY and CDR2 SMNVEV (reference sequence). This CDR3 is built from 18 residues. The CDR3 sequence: CASSRGVQLARYTGELFF. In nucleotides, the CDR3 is TGTGCCAGCAGCCGGGGGGTCCAACTAGCGAGATACACCGGGGAGCTGTTTTTT.

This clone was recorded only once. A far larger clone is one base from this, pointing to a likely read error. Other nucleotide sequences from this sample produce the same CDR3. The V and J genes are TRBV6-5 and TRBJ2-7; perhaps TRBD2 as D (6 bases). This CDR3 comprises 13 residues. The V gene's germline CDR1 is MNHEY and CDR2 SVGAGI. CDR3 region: CASSLVGGYEQYF. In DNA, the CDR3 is TGCGCCAGCAGCCTTGTGGGGGGCTACGAGCAGTACTTC.

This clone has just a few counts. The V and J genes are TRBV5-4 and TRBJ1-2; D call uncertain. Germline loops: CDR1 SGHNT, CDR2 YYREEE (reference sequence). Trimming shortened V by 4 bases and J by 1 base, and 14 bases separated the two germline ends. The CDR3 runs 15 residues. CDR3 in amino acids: CASSRLSTVNYGYTF. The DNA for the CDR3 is TGTGCCAGCAGCCGCCTAAGTACGGTTAACTATGGCTACACCTTC.

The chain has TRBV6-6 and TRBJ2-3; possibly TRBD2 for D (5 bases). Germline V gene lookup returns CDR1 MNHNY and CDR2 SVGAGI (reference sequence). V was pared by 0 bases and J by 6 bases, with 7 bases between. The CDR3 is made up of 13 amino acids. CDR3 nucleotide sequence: TGTGCCAGCAGTTACTCGCGGGCGGATACGCAGTATTTT. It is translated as CASSYSRADTQYF.

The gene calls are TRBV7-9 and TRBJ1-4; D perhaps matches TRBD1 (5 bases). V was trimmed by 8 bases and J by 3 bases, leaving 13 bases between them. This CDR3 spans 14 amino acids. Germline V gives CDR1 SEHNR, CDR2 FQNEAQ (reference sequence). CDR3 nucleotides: TGTGCCAGCTCTAAAGGGGACCCTAATGAAAAACTGTTTTTT. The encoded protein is CASSKGDPNEKLFF.

CDR3 loop: CASSGGRQPGYEQYF. The CDR3 DNA reads TGTGCCAGCAGTGGAGGCAGGCAGCCGGGCTACGAGCAGTACTTC. V is TRBV11-1 and J is TRBJ2-7; maybe TRBD2 (5 bases). V lost 6 bases and J 3 bases, leaving 18 bases between the germline ends. Germline V CDR1 and CDR2: SGHAT, FQDESV (reference sequence). The CDR3 covers 15 residues.

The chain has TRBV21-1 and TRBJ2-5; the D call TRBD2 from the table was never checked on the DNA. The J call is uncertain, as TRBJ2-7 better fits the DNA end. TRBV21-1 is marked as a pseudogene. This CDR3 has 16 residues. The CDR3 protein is CASSKETSLPSYEQYF. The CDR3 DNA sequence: TGTGCCAGCAGCAAAGAGACTAGTTTGCCTTCCTACGAGCAGTACTTC.

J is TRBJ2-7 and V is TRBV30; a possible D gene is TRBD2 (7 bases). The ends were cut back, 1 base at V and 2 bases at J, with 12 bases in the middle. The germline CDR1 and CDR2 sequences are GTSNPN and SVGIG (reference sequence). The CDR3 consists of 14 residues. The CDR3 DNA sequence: TGTGCCTGGAGTGCAAGGGGGGGGGCCTACGAGCAGTACTTC. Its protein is CAWSARGGAYEQYF. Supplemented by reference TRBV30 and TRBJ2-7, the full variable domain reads SQTIHQWPATLVQPVGSPLSLECTVEGTSNPNLYWYRQAAGRGLQLLFYSVGIGQISSEVPQNLSASRPQDRQFILSSKKLLLSDSGFYLCAWSARGGAYEQYFGPGTRLTVT.

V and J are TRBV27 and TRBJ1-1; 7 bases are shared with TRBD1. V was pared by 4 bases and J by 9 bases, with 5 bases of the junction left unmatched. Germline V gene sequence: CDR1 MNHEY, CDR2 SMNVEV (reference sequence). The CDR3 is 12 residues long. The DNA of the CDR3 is TGTGCCAGCAGTTCTCACAGGGGCAAAGCTTTCTTT. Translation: CASSSHRGKAFF.

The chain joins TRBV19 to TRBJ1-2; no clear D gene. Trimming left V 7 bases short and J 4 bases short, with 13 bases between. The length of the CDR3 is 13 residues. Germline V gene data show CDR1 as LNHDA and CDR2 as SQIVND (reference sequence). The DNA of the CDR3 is TGTGCCAGTAAGGCCAGACCCATCTATGGCTACACCTTC. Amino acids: CASKARPIYGYTF.

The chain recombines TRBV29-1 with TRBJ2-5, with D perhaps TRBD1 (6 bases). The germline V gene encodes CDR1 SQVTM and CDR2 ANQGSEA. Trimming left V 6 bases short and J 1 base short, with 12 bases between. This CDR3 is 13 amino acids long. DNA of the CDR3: TGCAGCGTCCTCGGACAGACCCAAGAGACCCAGTACTTC. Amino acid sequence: CSVLGQTQETQYF.